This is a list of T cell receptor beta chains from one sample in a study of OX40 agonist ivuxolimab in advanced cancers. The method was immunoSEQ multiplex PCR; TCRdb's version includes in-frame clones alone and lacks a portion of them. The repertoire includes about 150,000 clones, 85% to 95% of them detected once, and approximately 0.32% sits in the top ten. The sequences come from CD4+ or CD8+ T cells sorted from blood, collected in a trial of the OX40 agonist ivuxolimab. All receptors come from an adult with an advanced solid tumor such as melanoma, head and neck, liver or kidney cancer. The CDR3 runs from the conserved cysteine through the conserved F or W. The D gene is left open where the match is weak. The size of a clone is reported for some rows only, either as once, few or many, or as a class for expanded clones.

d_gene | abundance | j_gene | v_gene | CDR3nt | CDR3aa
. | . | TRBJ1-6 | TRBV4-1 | TGCGCCAGCAGCCAAAGGCAGGTTCCCAGCTCCTATAATTCACCCCTCCACTTT | CASSQRQVPSSYNSPLHF
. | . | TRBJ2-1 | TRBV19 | TGTGCCAGTAGTGGCCCGGGGCAGGGGGGATTCGGTGAGCAGTTCTTC | CASSGPGQGGFGEQFF
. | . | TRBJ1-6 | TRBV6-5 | TGTGCCAGCAGTTACTCGGGGGATTCACCCCTCCACTTT | CASSYSGDSPLHF
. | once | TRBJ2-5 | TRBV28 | TGTGCCAGCGGAAGATCGGGGACGGGAGTGTGGGAGACCCAGTACTTC | CASGRSGTGVWETQYF
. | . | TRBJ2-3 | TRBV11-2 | TGTGCCAGCAGCTTCCACTTTGGGGGGTCGTTTACGCAGTATTTT | CASSFHFGGSFTQYF
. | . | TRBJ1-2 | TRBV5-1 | TGCGCCAGCAGCTTACAAAGCCCACCTGCGGAGTATGGCTACACCTTC | CASSLQSPPAEYGYTF
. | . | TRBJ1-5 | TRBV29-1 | TGCAGCGTTGGGGGGGGATCTCCATATCAGCCCCAGCATTTT | CSVGGGSPYQPQHF
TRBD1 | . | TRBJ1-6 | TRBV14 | TGTGCCAGCAGCCGGGACAGGGTCGTCAATTCACCCCTCCACTTT | CASSRDRVVNSPLHF
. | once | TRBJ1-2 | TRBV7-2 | TGTGCCAGCAGCTTAGACGATTTAAGGCCAGCTGTCTTC | CASSLDDLRPAVF
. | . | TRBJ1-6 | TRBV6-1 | TGTGCCAGCAGTGCCCGGACTGATTCACCCCTCCACTTT | CASSARTDSPLHF
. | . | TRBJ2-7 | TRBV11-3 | TGTGCCAGCAGCCCCCATCACGGGCAGGGCACCTACGAGCAGTACTTC | CASSPHHGQGTYEQYF
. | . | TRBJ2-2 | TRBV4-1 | TGCGCCAGCAGCCAGGGACACTCGAACACCGGGGAGCTGTTTTTT | CASSQGHSNTGELFF
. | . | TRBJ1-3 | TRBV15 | TGTGCCACCAGCGAGCGGCGAACTGGAAACACCATATATTTT | CATSERRTGNTIYF
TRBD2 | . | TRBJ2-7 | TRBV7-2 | TGTGCCAGCAGCTTGGGCGGGGGGCCCTACGAGCAGTACTTC | CASSLGGGPYEQYF
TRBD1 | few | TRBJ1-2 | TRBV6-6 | TGTGCCAGCAGTTACCCACAGGACAGGAACTATGGCTACACCTTC | CASSYPQDRNYGYTF
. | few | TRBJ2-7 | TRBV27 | TGTGCCAGCAGTTTCAAAAGCTCCTACGAGCAGTACTTC | CASSFKSSYEQYF
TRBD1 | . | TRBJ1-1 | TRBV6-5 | TGTGCCAGCAGTTACGGACAGGGTGCGAGCACTGAAGCTTTCTTT | CASSYGQGASTEAFF
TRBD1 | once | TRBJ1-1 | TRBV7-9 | TGTGCCAGCAGCTTAGCGGGACAGGGGGGTGAAGCTTTCTTT | CASSLAGQGGEAFF
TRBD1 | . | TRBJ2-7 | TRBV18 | TGTGCCAGCTACAGGGACAGCTCCTACGAGCAGTACTTC | CASYRDSSYEQYF
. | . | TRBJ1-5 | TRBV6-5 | TGTGCCAGCATCCCTGACAGTAGCAATCAGCCCCAGCATTTT | CASIPDSSNQPQHF